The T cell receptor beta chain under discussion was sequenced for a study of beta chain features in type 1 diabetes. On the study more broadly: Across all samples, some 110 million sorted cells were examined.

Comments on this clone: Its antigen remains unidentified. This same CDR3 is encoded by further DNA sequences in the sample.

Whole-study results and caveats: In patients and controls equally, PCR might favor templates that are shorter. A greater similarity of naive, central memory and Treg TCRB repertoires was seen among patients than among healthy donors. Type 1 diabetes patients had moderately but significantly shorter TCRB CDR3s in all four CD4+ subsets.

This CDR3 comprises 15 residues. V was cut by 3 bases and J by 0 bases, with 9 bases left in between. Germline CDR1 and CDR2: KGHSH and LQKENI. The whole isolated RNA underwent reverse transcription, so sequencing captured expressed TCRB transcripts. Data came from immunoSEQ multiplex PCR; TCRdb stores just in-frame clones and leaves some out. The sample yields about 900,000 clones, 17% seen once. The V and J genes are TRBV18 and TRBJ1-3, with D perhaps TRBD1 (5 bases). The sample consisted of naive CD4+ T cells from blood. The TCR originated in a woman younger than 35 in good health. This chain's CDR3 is CASSPFDSSGNTIYF. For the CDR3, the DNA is TGTGCCAGCTCACCGTTTGACAGCTCTGGAAACACCATATATTTT.